The 30 T cell receptor beta chains given below trace back to one sample, sequenced in a study of blood T cell repertoires in COVID-19. Using immunoSEQ multiplex PCR, the repertoire was profiled, and TCRdb retains in-frame clones only, with some absent. Of around 250,000 clones in the sample, roughly nine tenths were seen once. Sequenced input: PBMCs or T cells enriched from blood (not recorded which). All receptors come from a human donor in a cohort exposed to, infected with or recovered from COVID-19 (not recorded which). The donor label of this sample is uncertain.

Written as DNA, the CDR3 is TGTGCCAGCAGCCCCGACAGCCTAAATCAGCCCCAGCATTTT. This gives the protein CASSPDSLNQPQHF. The genes are TRBV6-2 or TRBV6-3 and TRBJ1-5, with a tentative D call TRBD1 (5 bases). CDR1 and CDR2 from the germline V gene are MNHEY and SVGEGT. This CDR3 spans 14 amino acids. Trimming pared 6 bases from V and 4 bases from J, leaving 13 bases between.

The rearrangement joins TRBV10-3 to TRBJ2-3; maybe TRBD1 (6 bases). The V and J ends lost 10 bases and 3 bases respectively, with 11 bases between them. CDR1 and CDR2 from the germline V gene are ENHRY and SYGVKD. The CDR3 is made up of 12 amino acids. The CDR3 DNA reads as TGTGCCACCTTGGACAGTACAGATACGCAGTATTTT. Translation: CATLDSTDTQYF.

This sequence joins TRBV30 and TRBJ2-1; 8 bases are a match to TRBD2. This CDR3 is built from 13 residues. Germline lookup yields CDR1 GTSNPN and CDR2 SVGIG (reference sequence). CDR3 sequence: CAWGASGLNEQFF. DNA for the CDR3: TGTGCTTGGGGGGCTAGCGGGTTAAATGAGCAGTTCTTC.

This clone was seen more than once but under ten times. The gene calls are TRBV27 and TRBJ2-2, with 10 bases that match TRBD2. The CDR3 is made up of 17 amino acids. Germline values: CDR1 MNHEY, CDR2 SMNVEV (reference sequence). V shed 5 bases, J shed 2 bases, and the junction held 8 bases outside the gene matches. The CDR3 bases are TGTGCCAGCAGTCCTAGAGCGGGGGGGACTAACACCGGGGAGCTGTTTTTT. It yields the protein CASSPRAGGTNTGELFF.

The chain recombines TRBV4-1 with TRBJ2-2; D is unresolved. The V end was cut by 0 bases, the J end by 1 base, with 6 bases between. Germline V gene lookup returns CDR1 MGHRA and CDR2 YSYEKL. There are 15 residues in the CDR3. In DNA form, the CDR3 reads TGCGCCAGCAGCCAAGATTCGGGGAACACCGGGGAGCTGTTTTTT. Translated: CASSQDSGNTGELFF.

The genes are TRBV4-3 and TRBJ1-1, with 7 nucleotides matching TRBD1. Trimming cost V 0 bases and J 9 bases; bases outside gene matches: 10. The CDR3 contains 15 residues. The germline CDR1 and CDR2 sequences are LGHNA and YSLEER. As DNA, the CDR3 is TGCGCCAGCAGCCAAGATAGTAGGGGGCTTACCAAAGCTTTCTTT. It specifies CASSQDSRGLTKAFF.

The DNA for the CDR3 is TGTGCCAGCAGTCGAAGGGGTGACAGGGAGAAGCATTTT. Translation: CASSRRGDREKHF. The chain links TRBV7-8 to TRBJ1-5, with 7 bases lining up with TRBD1. Germline V gene data show CDR1 as SGHVS and CDR2 as FQNEAQ. CDR3 size: 13 residues. Unmatched junction bases numbered 13, after V lost 6 bases and J lost 14 bases.

The chain couples TRBV2 to TRBJ1-1, with D possibly being TRBD1 (5 bases). Trimming took 5 bases from V and 1 from J, leaving 23 bases between them. From germline, CDR1 is SNHLY and CDR2 FYNNEI. CDR3 length equals 18 residues. This chain's CDR3 is CASSRELRQGIPNTEAFF. Written as DNA, the CDR3 is TGTGCCAGCAGTCGCGAACTTCGGCAGGGAATCCCGAACACTGAAGCTTTCTTT.

The chain uses TRBV2 and TRBJ2-3; 8 positions match TRBD2. The length of the CDR3 is 15 residues. Looked up from germline, CDR1 is SNHLY and CDR2 is FYNNEI. V gave up 9 bases and J gave up 3 bases; unmatched junction bases: 11. In nucleotides, the CDR3 is TGTGCCAGAGGGGACTCCAGCGGGGGAACAGATACGCAGTATTTT. Its protein is CARGDSSGGTDTQYF.

This clone was observed a single time. This chain uses TRBV30 with TRBJ1-6; 7 bases align to TRBD1. The V gene's germline CDR1 is GTSNPN and CDR2 SVGIG (reference sequence). With V trimmed by 8 bases and J by 4 bases, 5 bases remained unmatched. The CDR3 runs to 13 residues. The CDR3 nucleotides are TGTGCCGGGACAGTTCAATATAATTCACCCCTCCACTTT. Residues: CAGTVQYNSPLHF.

This clone has just one count. This chain links TRBV24-1 with TRBJ1-1; 8 nucleotides align to TRBD1. The CDR3 is 16 amino acids. The germline CDR1 and CDR2 sequences are KGHDR and SFDVKD. After removal of 8 bases from V and 5 bases from J, the junction contained 15 bases not matched to a gene. The CDR3 here is CATMAAGGPLGTEAFF. In DNA, the CDR3 is TGTGCCACCATGGCGGCAGGGGGCCCTCTGGGGACTGAAGCTTTCTTT.

The chain is built from TRBV4-1 and TRBJ1-1, with D maybe TRBD1 (6 bases). Trimming removed 0 bases at V and 5 bases at J, with 13 bases between. Germline CDR1 and CDR2: MGHRA and YSYEKL. The CDR3 is 15 residues long. DNA for the CDR3: TGCGCCAGCAGCCAAGAACGGGGGGCGCGGACTGAAGCTTTCTTT. Its translation: CASSQERGARTEAFF.

The chain uses TRBV18 and TRBJ2-5; D might be TRBD1 (5 bases). Trimming left V 6 bases short and J 0 bases short, with 14 bases between. CDR3 length equals 15 residues. Germline lookup yields CDR1 KGHSH and CDR2 LQKENI. The CDR3 sequence is CASSLRTPNQETQYF. CDR3 sequence (DNA): TGTGCCAGCTCGCTGAGGACACCAAACCAAGAGACCCAGTACTTC.

This clone appeared once. This chain connects TRBV5-1 to TRBJ2-5; 9 bases fit TRBD1. From germline, CDR1 is SGHRS and CDR2 YFSETQ. The CDR3 contains 15 residues. Losses at the gene ends were 8 bases for V and 5 bases for J; bases not matched to a gene: 13. CDR3 sequence reads: CASHRGRLVRETQYF. In DNA, the CDR3 is TGCGCCAGTCACAGGGGGCGCTTGGTAAGGGAGACCCAGTACTTC. The full variable domain, its missing parts supplied by reference TRBV5-1 and TRBJ2-5, is KAGVTQTPRYLIKTRGQQVTLSCSPISGHRSVSWYQQTPGQGLQFLFEYFSETQRNKGNFPGRFSGRQFSNSRSEMNVSTLELGDSALYLCASHRGRLVRETQYFGPGTRLLVL.

The rearrangement links TRBV19 to TRBJ2-7, with 7 bases identical to TRBD1. Germline loops: CDR1 LNHDA, CDR2 SQIVND (reference sequence). The V and J ends lost 8 bases and 4 bases, in that order; junction bases with no gene match: 8. This CDR3 has 13 amino acids. The CDR3 spells CASSGTVGYEQYF. The CDR3 DNA reads as TGTGCCAGTTCCGGGACAGTTGGTTACGAGCAGTACTTC.

This sequence joins TRBV27 and TRBJ2-7; tentative D call: TRBD1 (5 bases). CDR3 length equals 13 residues. The ends were cut back, 6 bases at V and 3 bases at J, with 12 bases in the middle. Germline V gene sequence: CDR1 MNHEY, CDR2 SMNVEV (reference sequence). The CDR3 DNA sequence: TGTGCCAGCAGGCGGAACAGGAACTACGAGCAGTACTTC. Protein sequence: CASRRNRNYEQYF.

The V call is TRBV27, the J call TRBJ2-5; D is possibly TRBD2 (6 bases). The CDR3 is 14 residues long. Germline CDR1 reads MNHEY; CDR2 reads SMNVEV (reference sequence). V lost 3 bases to trimming and J lost 3 bases, with 11 bases between them. The CDR3 DNA follows: TGTGCCAGCAGTTTGGACGGAGGGGAAGAGACCCAGTACTTC. Translated: CASSLDGGEETQYF.

The chain carries TRBV6-5 and TRBJ1-5; D is ambiguous. Germline V gives CDR1 MNHEY, CDR2 SVGAGI. The CDR3 is made up of 14 amino acids. The ends were cut back, 6 bases at V and 4 bases at J, with 13 bases in the middle. The CDR3 DNA is TGTGCCAGCAGCGTTGGGCAGCTGAATCAGCCCCAGCATTTT. Its protein product is CASSVGQLNQPQHF.

This clone was recorded a few times. The chain recombines TRBV19 with TRBJ1-2, with D tentatively TRBD1 (6 bases). The ends were cut back, 5 bases at V and 4 bases at J, with 11 bases in the middle. CDR1 LNHDA and CDR2 SQIVND come from the germline V gene (reference sequence). The CDR3 runs 13 residues. The CDR3 reads CASSEGQGYGYTF. The CDR3, as DNA: TGTGCCAGTAGTGAGGGACAAGGCTATGGCTACACCTTC.

The chain uses TRBV18 and TRBJ2-3; 7 nucleotides agree with TRBD1. CDR1 KGHSH and CDR2 LQKENI come from the germline V gene. The CDR3 has 14 amino acids. The J segment lost 3 bases and the V segment lost 3 bases, leaving 3 bases of the junction unmatched. CDR3 sequence (DNA): TGTGCCAGCTCACCCAGGGACAGAACAGATACGCAGTATTTT. Protein: CASSPRDRTDTQYF.

This chain links TRBV4-1 with TRBJ2-1; 8 bases map to TRBD1. V lost 4 bases and J lost 0; bases outside the gene matches: 8. Per germline, CDR1 MGHRA and CDR2 YSYEKL. The length of the CDR3 is 17 residues. The CDR3 nucleotides are TGCGCCAGCAGCCCCACCAGGGGGCCAGTCTCCTACAATGAGCAGTTCTTC. It translates to CASSPTRGPVSYNEQFF.

The rearrangement links TRBV6-6 to TRBJ1-1; D gene unclear. The CDR3 sequence is 13 residues long. Per germline, CDR1 MNHNY and CDR2 SVGAGI (reference sequence). V lost 6 bases and J 3 bases, leaving 11 bases between the germline ends. The CDR3 DNA reads TGTGCCAGCAGGGCCCCCGAACACACTGAAGCTTTCTTT. This sequence encodes CASRAPEHTEAFF.

This chain uses TRBV3-1 (or the pseudogene TRBV3-2) with TRBJ1-2, with a tentative D call TRBD1 (5 bases). The CDR3 contains 16 residues. V was trimmed by 3 bases and J by 2 bases, leaving 16 bases between them. Germline V gene sequence: CDR1 LGHDT, CDR2 YNNKEL (reference sequence). The DNA for the CDR3 is TGTGCCAGCAGCCAGTCTACCGGGGGAGGCAACTATGGCTACACCTTC. Protein product: CASSQSTGGGNYGYTF.

This chain connects TRBV5-6 to TRBJ2-2; weak D call: TRBD1 (6 bases). CDR1 and CDR2 (germline): SGHDT, YYEEEE. The length of the CDR3 is 13 residues. Trimming shortened V by 5 bases and J by 6 bases, and 11 bases separated the two germline ends. The CDR3, as DNA: TGTGCCAGCAGATTTCAGGGGTCCGGGGAGCTGTTTTTT. Translation: CASRFQGSGELFF. The whole variable domain, filled in from reference TRBV5-6 and TRBJ2-2, reads DAGVTQSPTHLIKTRGQQVTLRCSPKSGHDTVSWYQQALGQGPQFIFQYYEEEERQRGNFPDRFSGHQFPNYSSELNVNALLLGDSALYLCASRFQGSGELFFGEGSRLTVL.

The chain links TRBV5-8 to TRBJ2-7, with a possible D match to TRBD2 (5 bases). The length of the CDR3 is 16 residues. V lost 0 bases and J 2 bases, leaving 15 bases between the germline ends. Germline-derived CDR1 and CDR2 are SGHTS and YDEGEE. CDR3 region: CASSLARSGFPYEQYF. The DNA of the CDR3 is TGTGCCAGCAGCTTGGCCCGGTCGGGGTTTCCCTACGAGCAGTACTTC.

In this sample, this clone turned up once. The chain carries TRBV6-2 or TRBV6-3 and TRBJ2-3, with a tentative D call TRBD1 (5 bases). Germline lookup yields CDR1 MNHEY and CDR2 SVGEGT. V was pared by 2 bases and J by 2 bases, with 8 bases between. The CDR3 length is 14 residues. The CDR3 protein is CASSYKGATDTQYF. Written as DNA, the CDR3 is TGTGCCAGCAGTTACAAAGGGGCCACAGATACGCAGTATTTT.

This clone was seen a handful of times. The J gene is TRBJ1-4, the V gene TRBV6-5; 9 bases are shared with TRBD1. Germline assignment: CDR1 MNHEY and CDR2 SVGAGI. The J segment lost 5 bases and the V segment lost 2 bases, leaving 6 bases of the junction unmatched. The CDR3 is 16 amino acids. Written as DNA, the CDR3 is TGTGCCAGCAGTTACGGTTGGGGACAGGGAAATGAAAAACTGTTTTTT. Residues: CASSYGWGQGNEKLFF.

J is TRBJ2-1 and V is TRBV12-5, with 11 bases identical to TRBD2. J was trimmed by 6 bases and V by 3 bases; bases with no gene match: 4. CDR3 size: 15 residues. Germline V CDR1 and CDR2: LGHNT, FRNRAP. The CDR3 is CASGFPLAGGNEQFF. DNA for the CDR3: TGTGCTAGTGGTTTTCCCCTAGCGGGGGGCAATGAGCAGTTCTTC.

V gene TRBV20-1 combines with J gene TRBJ1-2; D perhaps matches TRBD1 (5 bases). Deletions cut 0 bases from V and 9 bases from J, with 8 bases between. Per germline, CDR1 DFQATT and CDR2 SNEGSKA (reference sequence). The CDR3 contains 11 residues. The chain's CDR3 is CSAREGVSYTF. CDR3 in DNA: TGCAGTGCTAGAGAAGGGGTGAGCTACACCTTC.

V usage is TRBV12-5 and J usage is TRBJ2-6, with D maybe TRBD2 (5 bases). Trimming removed 2 bases from V and 4 bases from J, with 9 bases in between. This CDR3 is 15 amino acids long. In germline, CDR1 is LGHNT, CDR2 FRNRAP. CDR3 DNA sequence: TGTGCTAGTGGTTTGTGGGCGGGCGGGGCCAACGTCCTGACTTTC. Translation: CASGLWAGGANVLTF.